These 22 T cell receptor beta chains originate from one sample sequenced in a study of glioma-infiltrating T cells after dendritic cell vaccination. Time point noted: after dendritic cell vaccination, including at tumor progression/relapse. TCRdb's table, derived via immunoSEQ multiplex PCR, lists solely in-frame clones and lacks some. Here the sample spans 70,000 to 90,000 clones, 80% to 85% being singletons. This sample comprised blood, obtained after dendritic cell vaccination. Receptors were obtained from a human donor with glioblastoma.

This chain connects TRBV5-4 to TRBJ2-7, with 7 bases lining up with TRBD1. Germline V gene data show CDR1 as SGHNT and CDR2 as YYREEE (reference sequence). V lost 3 bases and J lost 1; bases outside the gene matches: 7. There are 15 residues in the CDR3. CDR3 nucleotide sequence: TGTGCCAGCAGCTCTCAGACAGGGAGTTCCTACGAGCAGTACTTC. It yields the protein CASSSQTGSSYEQYF.

The gene calls are TRBV6-6 and TRBJ1-4; TRBD1 matches 10 bases. Trimming took 2 bases from V and 8 from J; bases not matched to a gene: 5. CDR3 length: 15 amino acids. Germline CDR1 is MNHNY and CDR2 is SVGAGI (reference sequence). CDR3 nucleotide sequence: TGTGCCAGCAGTTACACGACAGGGGGCGCGGAAAAACTGTTTTTT. Protein: CASSYTTGGAEKLFF.

This clone was detected only once. J is TRBJ2-7 and V is TRBV7-8; tentative D call: TRBD1 (5 bases). Germline CDR1 is SGHVS and CDR2 is FQNEAQ. V shed 5 bases and J shed 5 bases, with 10 bases lying between them. The CDR3 is 12 residues long. The CDR3 coding sequence is TGTGCCAGCAGCCGACAGAATGACGAGCAGTACTTC. Residues: CASSRQNDEQYF.

J is TRBJ2-5 and V is TRBV29-1, with TRBD2 identical over 8 bases. This CDR3 comprises 14 residues. V was clipped by 7 bases and J by 2 bases; unmatched bases: 9. Looked up from germline, CDR1 is SQVTM and CDR2 is ANQGSEA. CDR3 sequence: CSANMGTRQETQYF. The CDR3 bases are TGCAGCGCCAACATGGGGACTAGACAAGAGACCCAGTACTTC.

This rearrangement joins TRBV7-3 to TRBJ2-3; 11 bases map to TRBD2. With 4 bases clipped from V and 1 base from J, the junction kept 13 bases outside the gene matches. CDR3 size: 19 residues. Germline V gene data show CDR1 as SGHTA and CDR2 as FQGTGA. The chain's CDR3 is CASSSRGLAGGLGTDTQYF. CDR3 coding DNA: TGTGCCAGCAGCTCAAGGGGATTAGCGGGGGGGCTGGGCACAGATACGCAGTATTTT.

The rearrangement uses TRBV6-5 and TRBJ1-1; D is ambiguous. CDR3 length: 14 residues. Germline V CDR1 and CDR2: MNHEY, SVGAGI. With 0 bases removed from V and 0 bases from J, the gap between germline ends came to 5 bases. The DNA of the CDR3 is TGTGCCAGCAGTTACTCCCCGGTGAACACTGAAGCTTTCTTT. Encoded protein: CASSYSPVNTEAFF.

V gene TRBV9 combines with J gene TRBJ1-6; tentatively, D is TRBD1 (6 bases). CDR3 length: 17 amino acids. Germline V gives CDR1 SGDLS, CDR2 YYNGEE. With 0 bases removed from V and 6 bases from J, the gap between germline ends came to 16 bases. CDR3 protein: CASSVAGGGGFNSPLHF. The CDR3 bases are TGTGCCAGCAGCGTAGCTGGCGGGGGCGGATTTAATTCACCCCTCCACTTT. The whole variable domain, filled in from reference TRBV9 and TRBJ1-6, reads DSGVTQTPKHLITATGQRVTLRCSPRSGDLSVYWYQQSLDQGLQFLIQYYNGEERAKGNILERFSAQQFPDLHSELNLSSLELGDSALYFCASSVAGGGGFNSPLHFGNGTRLTVT.

This chain joins TRBV7-6 and TRBJ2-5; D might be TRBD1 (6 bases). Germline lookup yields CDR1 SGHVS and CDR2 FNYEAQ. Trimming stripped 5 bases from V and 3 bases from J, with 13 bases between. The CDR3 covers 14 residues. CDR3 in amino acids: CASSPRTGKETQYF. The DNA of the CDR3 is TGTGCCAGCAGCCCGCGTACAGGGAAAGAGACCCAGTACTTC.

This chain uses TRBV11-1 with TRBJ2-5; 7 bases are a match to TRBD1. The CDR3 totals 16 residues. The J segment lost 1 base and the V segment lost 4 bases, leaving 9 bases of the junction unmatched. The germline gives CDR1 SGHAT, CDR2 FQDESV (reference sequence). The chain's CDR3 is CASSSRLGDSQETQYF. The CDR3, as DNA: TGTGCCAGCAGCTCGCGACTCGGGGACAGCCAAGAGACCCAGTACTTC. The whole variable domain, filled in from reference TRBV11-1 and TRBJ2-5, reads EAEVAQSPRYKITEKSQAVAFWCDPISGHATLYWYRQILGQGPELLVQFQDESVVDDSQLPKDRFSAERLKGVDSTLKIQPAELGDSAMYLCASSSRLGDSQETQYFGPGTRLLVL.

The rearrangement uses TRBV7-9 and TRBJ2-7, with TRBD1 matching over 9 bases. CDR3 length: 14 amino acids. CDR1 and CDR2 (germline): SEHNR, FQNEAQ (reference sequence). Germline trimming cut 4 bases from V and 5 bases from J; bases unmatched to any gene: 6. CDR3 residues: CASSSYRDRDEQYF. The CDR3 nucleotides are TGTGCCAGCAGCTCCTATCGGGACAGGGACGAGCAGTACTTC.

J is TRBJ1-2 and V is TRBV19, with a weak D call TRBD1 (5 bases). Between the trimmed V and J ends, which lost 8 bases and 4 bases, there was a span of 14 bases. Looked up from germline, CDR1 is LNHDA and CDR2 is SQIVND (reference sequence). This CDR3 is 13 amino acids long. The CDR3: CASWGGIPYGYTF. Written as DNA, the CDR3 is TGTGCCAGTTGGGGGGGAATCCCCTATGGCTACACCTTC. Together with reference TRBV19 and TRBJ1-2, the CDR3 gives the full variable domain: DGGITQSPKYLFRKEGQNVTLSCEQNLNHDAMYWYRQDPGQGLRLIYYSQIVNDFQKGDIAEGYSVSREKKESFPLTVTSAQKNPTAFYLCASWGGIPYGYTFGSGTRLTVV.

The rearrangement links TRBV5-1 to TRBJ1-1; 11 bases map to TRBD1. The V gene end was trimmed by 3 bases and the J gene end by 4 bases; junction bases not matched to a gene: 8. CDR3 length: 16 amino acids. Germline loops: CDR1 SGHRS, CDR2 YFSETQ. Here the CDR3 reads CASSYLTGTGGTEAFF. In DNA, the CDR3 is TGCGCCAGCAGCTACCTAACCGGGACAGGGGGCACTGAAGCTTTCTTT.

This clone showed up just once. It is unclear where the CDR3 begins or ends on the DNA, so no DNA is shown, and the CDR3 is as TCRdb lists it. This chain uses TRBV1 with TRBJ1-2; TRBD1, as called in the table, went unchecked against the DNA. TRBV1 is a known pseudogene. Ends included, the CDR3 has 19 residues. The CDR3 reads CTSSQVGSGATFGWYGYTF.

J is TRBJ2-7 and V is TRBV7-2; D gene uncertain. The CDR3 spans 12 residues. Germline CDR1 SGHTA, CDR2 FQGNSA. The V end lost 2 bases, the J end lost 7 bases, and 9 bases lay between the germline ends. The DNA of the CDR3 is TGTGCCAGCAGCTTAAACCGCCGGGAGCAGTACTTC. Its translation: CASSLNRREQYF.

The count of this clone is one. J is TRBJ2-7 and V is TRBV6-6, with D unclear. This CDR3 region has 12 residues. Germline CDR1 MNHNY, CDR2 SVGAGI (reference sequence). Trimming removed 2 bases at V and 5 bases at J, with 7 bases between. CDR3 DNA sequence: TGTGCCAGCAGTTACATGGCAAACGAGCAGTACTTC. Residues: CASSYMANEQYF.

This clone was seen more than once but under ten times. The CDR3 loop is CAISIDPTGNTGELFF. Written as DNA, the CDR3 is TGTGCCATCTCGATAGATCCTACAGGGAACACCGGGGAGCTGTTTTTT. The rearrangement links TRBV7-9 to TRBJ2-2; a possible D gene is TRBD1 (5 bases). This CDR3 contains 16 residues. CDR1 SEHNR and CDR2 FQNEAQ come from the germline V gene (reference sequence). The germline V and J ends were trimmed by 10 bases and 1 base, with 19 bases remaining between them.

This chain uses TRBV14 with TRBJ2-5; 11 bases align to TRBD2. The CDR3 extends over 16 amino acids. The trim removed 0 bases at V and 3 bases at J, leaving 3 bases unmatched. Germline CDR1 reads SGHDN; CDR2 reads FVKESK. The chain's CDR3 is CASSQELAGAEETQYF. CDR3 DNA: TGTGCCAGCAGCCAAGAACTAGCGGGGGCCGAAGAGACCCAGTACTTC.

The gene calls are TRBV5-1 and TRBJ1-2, with 7 bases fitting TRBD1. The CDR3 covers 13 residues. V lost 4 bases to trimming and J lost 5 bases; unmatched junction nucleotides: 5. In germline, CDR1 is SGHRS, CDR2 YFSETQ. The CDR3 bases are TGCGCCAGCAGCCGGGACAGTCAGTATGGCTACACCTTC. As protein: CASSRDSQYGYTF.

V usage is TRBV7-2 and J usage is TRBJ2-5; D may be TRBD1 (5 bases). This CDR3 spans 15 amino acids. CDR1 is SGHTA, CDR2 FQGNSA, per germline. The V end lost 1 base, the J end lost 1 base, and 10 bases lay between the germline ends. CDR3 bases: TGTGCCAGCAGCTTAGTAAGACAGAGCCAAGAGACCCAGTACTTC. It encodes CASSLVRQSQETQYF.

Here the CDR3 reads CASSDQGAKAGNTIYF. In DNA, the CDR3 is TGTGCCAGCAGTGATCAGGGGGCGAAAGCTGGAAACACCATATATTTT. This chain links TRBV2 with TRBJ1-3; 8 nucleotides agree with TRBD1. The ends lost 3 bases at V and 2 bases at J; junction bases unmatched: 6. This CDR3 is 16 amino acids long. The germline CDR1 and CDR2 sequences are SNHLY and FYNNEI.

V and J are TRBV5-6 and TRBJ2-7; the match to TRBD2 covers 14 bases. Germline V gene sequence: CDR1 SGHDT, CDR2 YYEEEE. The CDR3 sequence is 15 residues long. V shed 4 bases and J 4 bases; nucleotides not matched to a gene: 4. This CDR3 reads CASSPGLAGEYEQYF. The CDR3 nucleotides read TGTGCCAGCAGCCCGGGACTAGCGGGGGAGTACGAGCAGTACTTC.

The gene calls are TRBV18 and TRBJ1-2; 8 nucleotides agree with TRBD1. The CDR3 covers 15 residues. V was clipped by 3 bases and J by 8 bases; unmatched bases: 11. Germline CDR1 KGHSH, CDR2 LQKENI. In nucleotides, the CDR3 is TGTGCCAGCTCACCGGAACCGACAGGGGATATGGGCTACACCTTC. This gives the protein CASSPEPTGDMGYTF.